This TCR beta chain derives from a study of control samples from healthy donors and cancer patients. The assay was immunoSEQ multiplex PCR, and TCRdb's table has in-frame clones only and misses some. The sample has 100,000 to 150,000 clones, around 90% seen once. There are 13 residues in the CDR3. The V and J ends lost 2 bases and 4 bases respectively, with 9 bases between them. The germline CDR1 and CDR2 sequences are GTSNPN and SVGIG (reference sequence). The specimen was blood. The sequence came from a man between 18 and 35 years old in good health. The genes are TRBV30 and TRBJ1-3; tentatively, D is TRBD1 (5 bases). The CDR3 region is CAWSSGYGNTIYF. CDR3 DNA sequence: TGTGCCTGGAGTTCAGGGTACGGAAACACCATATATTTT. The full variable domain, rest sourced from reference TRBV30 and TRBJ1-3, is SQTIHQWPATLVQPVGSPLSLECTVEGTSNPNLYWYRQAAGRGLQLLFYSVGIGQISSEVPQNLSASRPQDRQFILSSKKLLLSDSGFYLCAWSSGYGNTIYFGEGSWLTVV.